A single sample gave rise to the 2 T cell receptor beta chains below, sequenced in a study of T cells in Graves' hyperthyroidism and ophthalmopathy. RNA transcripts served as the template for amplifying TCR beta CDR3 regions. An initial round of RT-PCR targeting the TCR CDR3 relied on the HTBI primer set. TCRdb itself ran the multiplex PCR reads through MiXCR, one entry per CDR3 protein. The data show approximately 740,000 distinct CDR3 sequences, with 12% to 15% seen just once and roughly a tenth held by the top ten. Input material: blood. These receptor sequences come from a woman between 18 and 29 years old with Graves' hyperthyroidism.

This clonotype was detected many times. The CDR3, as DNA: TGTGCCAGCAGCGTTGGCCCCAACGCCGGCTTAGCCAAAAACATTCAGTACTTC. Protein: CASSVGPNAGLAKNIQYF. The chain joins TRBV9 to TRBJ2-4; D is unresolved. The CDR3 covers 18 residues. From germline, CDR1 is SGDLS and CDR2 YYNGEE. The ends were cut back, 2 bases at V and 0 bases at J, with 18 bases in the middle.

In the case of this clonotype: This may come from a read error, since a much larger clone is one base off. The V call is TRBV20-1, the J call TRBJ2-1, with 7 bases lining up with TRBD2. Germline lookup yields CDR1 DFQATT and CDR2 SNEGSKA (reference sequence). The CDR3 is 15 amino acids. V shed 0 bases and J 3 bases; nucleotides not matched to a gene: 5. In DNA form, the CDR3 reads TGCAGTGCTAGAGAGTTCAGGACTAGCTACAATGAGCAGTTCTTC. Protein: CSAREFRTSYNEQFF.